This is a list of T cell receptor beta chains from one sample in a study of blood T cell repertoires in COVID-19. Using immunoSEQ multiplex PCR, the repertoire was profiled, and TCRdb retains in-frame clones only, with some absent. The sample contains about 280,000 clones, approximately 83% of which appear only once. Input material: peripheral blood. These TCRs come from an older woman with acute or convalescent COVID-19. The CDR3 runs from the conserved cysteine through the conserved F or W. A D gene is named only where the DNA matches it firmly.

v_gene	j_gene	d_gene	CDR3aa	CDR3nt
TRBV5-4	TRBJ2-3	-	CASSVGPDSATDTQYF	TGTGCCAGCAGCGTGGGGCCGGACAGCGCGACAGATACGCAGTATTTT
TRBV10-3	TRBJ1-5	TRBD1	CAISRGGDQPQHF	TGTGCCATCAGTAGAGGGGGCGACCAGCCCCAGCATTTT
TRBV7-9	TRBJ2-5	TRBD2	CASSDTGLAGETQYF	TGTGCCAGCAGCGATACTGGATTAGCGGGGGAGACCCAGTACTTC
TRBV5-5	TRBJ2-7	-	CASINSIGWAYEQYF	TGTGCCAGCATAAATTCAATAGGATGGGCATACGAGCAGTACTTC
TRBV5-1	TRBJ2-5	-	CASRVWGGDQETQYF	TGCGCCAGCAGGGTCTGGGGGGGCGACCAAGAGACCCAGTACTTC
TRBV7-2	TRBJ1-3	-	CASSLTPYAIYF	TGTGCCAGCAGCTTAACCCCCTACGCCATATATTTT
TRBV19	TRBJ1-2	TRBD1	CASSTGTGDIGGYTF	TGTGCCAGTAGTACGGGGACAGGGGACATTGGAGGCTACACCTTC
TRBV14	TRBJ2-5	-	CASSQSRGGTQYF	TGTGCCAGCAGCCAATCCCGGGGAGGGACCCAGTACTTC
TRBV3-1/TRBV3-2	TRBJ1-3	TRBD1	CASSPTGAGNTIYF	TGTGCCAGCAGCCCTACAGGGGCCGGAAACACCATATATTTT
TRBV5-4	TRBJ2-5	TRBD2	CASSFGRTSGGAKETQYF	TGTGCCAGCAGCTTTGGTAGGACTAGCGGGGGGGCCAAGGAGACCCAGTACTTC
TRBV5-1	TRBJ1-4	-	CASSPGNVRNEKLFF	TGCGCCAGCAGCCCGGGAAACGTTAGGAATGAAAAACTGTTTTTT
TRBV2	TRBJ2-7	-	CASTQGGGTNEQYF	TGTGCCAGCACCCAGGGCGGGGGCACCAACGAGCAGTACTTC
TRBV10-3	TRBJ2-5	TRBD2	CAISVRGGSETQYF	TGTGCCATCAGTGTCCGGGGGGGGTCAGAGACCCAGTACTTC
TRBV5-1	TRBJ2-5	-	CASSSGGGASETQYF	TGCGCCAGCAGCTCAGGAGGGGGGGCGTCAGAGACCCAGTACTTC
TRBV4-1	TRBJ1-2	TRBD1	CASSPGTGGYTF	TGCGCCAGCAGCCCGGGGACAGGTGGCTACACCTTC
TRBV7-6	TRBJ2-3	-	CASSSTTDTQYF	TGTGCCAGCAGCTCCACAACGGATACGCAGTATTTT
TRBV3-1/TRBV3-2	TRBJ1-5	-	CASSQSGRGGRGWNQPQHF	TGTGCCAGCAGCCAAAGCGGCAGGGGCGGCCGGGGCTGGAATCAGCCCCAGCATTTT
TRBV10-1	TRBJ1-1	-	CASSVTGTKNTEAFF	TGCGCCAGCAGCGTCACAGGGACTAAAAACACTGAAGCTTTCTTT
TRBV24-1	TRBJ1-1	-	CATSQRGYTEAFF	TGTGCCACCAGTCAGAGGGGGTACACTGAAGCTTTCTTT
TRBV30	TRBJ2-2	-	CAWSGRAGNTGELFF	TGTGCCTGGAGTGGGCGGGCTGGCAACACCGGGGAGCTGTTTTTT
TRBV6-5	TRBJ1-1	-	CASRDGGNTEAFF	TGTGCCAGCAGGGACGGGGGGAACACTGAAGCTTTCTTT
TRBV5-1	TRBJ2-6	-	CASSLEAITGANVLTF	TGCGCCAGCAGCTTGGAAGCAATTACCGGGGCCAACGTCCTGACTTTC
TRBV18	TRBJ1-1	TRBD1	CASSPLGQPDTEAFF	TGTGCCAGCTCACCGCTGGGACAGCCCGACACTGAAGCTTTCTTT
TRBV5-5	TRBJ1-2	TRBD1	CASSSHSGTGAGGYTF	TGTGCCAGCAGCTCCCATTCCGGGACAGGGGCAGGTGGCTACACCTTC
TRBV19	TRBJ1-5	-	CASREGAGVGNQPQHF	TGTGCCAGTAGAGAGGGTGCAGGAGTCGGCAATCAGCCCCAGCATTTT
TRBV2	TRBJ1-5	-	CASSEASFPPQHF	TGTGCCAGCAGTGAAGCGAGCTTTCCGCCCCAGCATTTT
TRBV21-1	TRBJ2-1	-	CASSRISEQFF	TGTGCCAGCAGCCGCATCAGTGAGCAGTTCTTC
TRBV3-1/TRBV3-2	TRBJ1-1	-	CASSPTGFTEAFF	TGTGCCAGCAGCCCCACAGGATTCACTGAAGCTTTCTTT
TRBV7-2	TRBJ1-4	-	CASSLGGVKKLFF	TGTGCCAGCAGCTTAGGGGGCGTGAAGAAACTGTTTTTT
TRBV2	TRBJ2-7	TRBD1	CASSIGQGGKYEQYF	TGTGCCAGCAGTATTGGACAGGGAGGAAAATACGAGCAGTACTTC